This is a list of T cell receptor beta chains from one sample in a study of T cell changes during pregnancy in multiple sclerosis. Produced via immunoSEQ multiplex PCR; TCRdb's table is partial and in-frame only. Among 60,000 to 70,000 clones listed, approximately 90% were seen once. The sequences come from peripheral blood, collected in the second trimester of pregnancy. These receptors were obtained from a female donor with multiple sclerosis, enrolled in a pregnancy study. Both conserved end residues are part of each CDR3. A D gene is named only where the DNA matches it firmly. Clone sizes are given selectively: once, few, many, or a class where the clone is expanded.

NA,TRBJ1-5,NA,TRBV6-1,TGTGCCACCGGGACATTTAGCAATCAGCCCCAGCATTTT,CATGTFSNQPQHF
NA,TRBJ2-2,TRBD1,TRBV10-3,TGTGCCATCAGGGACAGGGCCACCGGGGAGCTGTTTTTT,CAIRDRATGELFF
NA,TRBJ1-2,NA,TRBV7-9,TGTGCCAGCAGCCACAGACAGACTTTGGTTTGCACCTTC,CASSHRQTLVCTF
once,TRBJ2-2,NA,TRBV27,TGTGCCAGCAGTTTATGGGAGGCCGGGGAGCTGTTTTTT,CASSLWEAGELFF
NA,TRBJ2-3,NA,TRBV5-5,TGTGCCAGCAGCTTGACCCCCACTCGCACAGATACGCAGTATTTT,CASSLTPTRTDTQYF
once,TRBJ1-1,NA,TRBV30,TGTGCCTGGAGGAAACATAATGCGGCTGAAGCTTTCTTT,CAWRKHNAAEAFF
NA,TRBJ1-2,NA,TRBV5-1,TGCGCCAGCAGCTTGGACACCAACTATGGCTACACCTTC,CASSLDTNYGYTF
NA,TRBJ2-7,NA,TRBV4-3,TGCGCCAGCAGCCAAGAGGCAGGGCAAGAGCAGTACTTC,CASSQEAGQEQYF
NA,TRBJ1-1,TRBD1,TRBV6-1,TGTGCCAGCAGAGCCGGGGACAGCGTAATTGAAGCTTTCTTT,CASRAGDSVIEAFF
once,TRBJ2-7,TRBD2,TRBV19,TGTGCCAGTAGTATCGGGGGGGCCGAGCAGTACTTC,CASSIGGAEQYF
NA,TRBJ2-5,NA,TRBV25-1,TGTGCCAGCAGTGAAGGTACAGGGAAGGAGGCAGAGACCCAGTACTTC,CASSEGTGKEAETQYF